The clone carrying this TCR beta chain was counted ten times or more. Its antigen is currently unknown. The sample belongs to a study of CD8 T cells in ankylosing spondylitis. Study-wide results and limits: For ankylosing spondylitis blood, a TCR beta motif of several highly homologous variants appeared characteristic.

Using its own MiXCR run on the 5' RACE reads, TCRdb lists one record per CDR3 protein. The sample contains around 490,000 distinct CDR3 sequences, over 4% of which appear only once. With V trimmed by 4 bases and J by 0 bases, 13 bases remained unmatched. Per germline, CDR1 SGHAT and CDR2 FQDESV (reference sequence). The CDR3 totals 19 residues. The receptor was isolated from a male donor with ankylosing spondylitis. What was sequenced was blood, either unsorted or a sorted T cell fraction (not recorded which). The chain recombines TRBV11-1 with TRBJ2-1; 9 bases agree with TRBD2. The CDR3 reads CASSSWGRLADTSYNEQFF. Here the CDR3 DNA reads TGTGCCAGCAGCTCTTGGGGGCGACTAGCGGACACCTCCTACAATGAGCAGTTCTTC.